This T cell receptor beta chain was identified during a study of Ad26.COV2.S vaccination and SARS-CoV-2 variants. Germline V gives CDR1 SEHNR, CDR2 FQNEAQ (reference sequence). Trimming left V 5 bases short and J 1 base short, with 12 bases between. The CDR3 sequence is 15 residues long. Treatment described: some 20 received Ad26.COV2.S at low or high dose, single or two shots; about 5 received placebo; per-sample allocation not given. Day 63 after the first vaccine or placebo injection was the time point for sampling. Sequenced by immunoSEQ multiplex PCR; TCRdb stores in-frame clones only, minus some. Counted here are a few hundred thousand clones, around four fifths occurring once; the ten biggest clones make up almost 7.5%.

The source is a person between 18 and 65 years old who received the Ad26.COV2.S COVID-19 vaccine or a placebo. The rearrangement links TRBV7-9 to TRBJ2-4, with D unclear. The sample in question was peripheral blood, obtained in a trial of Ad26.COV2.S vaccine versus placebo. The CDR3 spells CASSRPVGAKNIQYF. CDR3 nucleotides: TGTGCCAGCAGCCGTCCCGTGGGGGCCAAAAACATTCAGTACTTC.